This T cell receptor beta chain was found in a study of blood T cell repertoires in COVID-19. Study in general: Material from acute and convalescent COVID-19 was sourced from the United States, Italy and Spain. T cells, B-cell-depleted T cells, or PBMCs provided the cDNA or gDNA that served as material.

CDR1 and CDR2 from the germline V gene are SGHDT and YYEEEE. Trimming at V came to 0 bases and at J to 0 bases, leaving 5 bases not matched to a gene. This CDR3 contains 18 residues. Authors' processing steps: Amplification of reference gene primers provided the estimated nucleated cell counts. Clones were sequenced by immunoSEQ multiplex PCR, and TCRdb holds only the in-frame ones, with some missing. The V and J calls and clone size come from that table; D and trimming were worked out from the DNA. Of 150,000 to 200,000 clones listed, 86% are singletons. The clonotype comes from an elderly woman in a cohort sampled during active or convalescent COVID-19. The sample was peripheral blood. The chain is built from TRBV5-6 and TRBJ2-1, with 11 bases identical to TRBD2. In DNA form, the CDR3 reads TGTGCCAGCAGCTTGGAGTGGCTAGCGGGGGGCTCCTACAATGAGCAGTTCTTC. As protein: CASSLEWLAGGSYNEQFF.